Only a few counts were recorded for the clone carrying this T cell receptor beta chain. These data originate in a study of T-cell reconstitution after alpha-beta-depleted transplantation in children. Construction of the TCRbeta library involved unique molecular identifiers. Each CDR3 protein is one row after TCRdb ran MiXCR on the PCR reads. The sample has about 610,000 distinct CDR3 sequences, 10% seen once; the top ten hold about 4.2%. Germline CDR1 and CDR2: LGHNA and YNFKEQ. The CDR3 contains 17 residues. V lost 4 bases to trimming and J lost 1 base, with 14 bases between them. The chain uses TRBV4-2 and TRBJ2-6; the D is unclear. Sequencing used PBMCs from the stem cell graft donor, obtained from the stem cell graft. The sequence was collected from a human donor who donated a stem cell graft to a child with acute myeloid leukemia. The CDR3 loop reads CASSLTTGRSGANVLTF. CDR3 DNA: TGTGCCAGCAGCCTGACGACCGGAAGGTCTGGGGCCAACGTCCTGACTTTC.